Described below is a single TCR beta chain sequence and its context. Its antigen is as yet unknown. The source of the sample is a study of shared clonotypes between healthy human individuals. How the authors handled the data: In the immunoSEQ data, sequences were junction-only and lacked quality scores, so filtering differed. Sequencing used immunoSEQ multiplex PCR; TCRdb keeps in-frame clones, though not all of them. V and J calls and clone size are given by that table; D and trimming were obtained from the DNA. The sample contains fewer than 500,000 clones, 75% to 80% of which appear only once. Every one of the donors was a Caucasian adult that lived in Nashville, Tennessee. The V end was cut by 4 bases, the J end by 10 bases, with 15 bases between. This CDR3 region has 13 residues. CDR1 is LGHNA and CDR2 is YSLEER in the germline V gene. Study results and limitations: Investigators collected only blood, and repertoires in tissues likely differ.

The genes are TRBV4-3 and TRBJ2-3, with D perhaps matching TRBD2 (8 bases). The clonotype was recovered from a woman aged 35 to 49 in good health. Some clones in this sample may be carry-over from other donors' samples. The material sequenced was PBMCs. The CDR3 DNA is TGCGCCAGCAGCCGACCGGGAGGGGGCGCGCAGTATTTT. Translating gives CASSRPGGGAQYF.